The clone carrying this T cell receptor beta chain has a single count. Methods used by the authors: Quantification of nucleated cells was approximated via reference gene primer amplification. The method was immunoSEQ multiplex PCR; TCRdb's version includes in-frame clones alone and lacks a portion of them. V and J calls plus clone size are reproduced from that table; the DNA served to infer D and trimming. The table records some 140,000 clones, just under 85% of them present only once. The sample comes from a study of blood T cell repertoires in COVID-19. For the study at large: Donors in the United States, Italy and Spain gave samples during acute or convalescent COVID-19. T cells, B-cell-depleted T cells, or PBMCs supplied cDNA or gDNA.

V lost 4 bases, J lost 1 base, and 10 bases lay in between. Germline V lookup: CDR1 SGHVS, CDR2 FNYEAQ. This CDR3 comprises 15 residues. The source is a woman between 55 and 75 years old with acute or convalescent COVID-19. The chain recombines TRBV7-6 with TRBJ1-4; D is unclear. Input material: peripheral blood. CDR3 protein: CASSSTQLTNEKLFF. The CDR3 DNA sequence: TGTGCCAGCAGCTCAACACAGCTAACTAATGAAAAACTGTTTTTT.